The rows below give T cell receptor beta chains drawn from one sample of a study of T cell repertoires in cytomegalovirus infection. Each CDR3 protein is one row after TCRdb ran MiXCR on the reads. The table lists under 130,000 distinct CDR3 sequences, roughly 39% of them singletons. For these TCRs, the target antigens are not known. Specimen: CD8+ T cells from cultured PBMCs, collected from culture after CMV antigen stimulation. Receptors were obtained from a human donor in good health (CMV status not recorded). Some clones in this sample may be carry-over from other donors' samples. Each CDR3 is given with its conserved first and last residue. Fields, in order: D gene, J gene, clone size, V gene, CDR3 DNA, CDR3 protein. D genes are given only for firm matches. For some rows the clone size is stated as once, few or many, or as a class when expanded; others skip it.

>.|TRBJ2-1|.|TRBV6-5
TGTGCCAGCAGTTACCTGTCTGGGGTCGAGCAGTTCTTC
CASSYLSGVEQFF
>TRBD2|TRBJ2-1|.|TRBV29-1
TGCAGCGTTGATAGCGGGGGATACAATGAGCAGTTCTTC
CSVDSGGYNEQFF
>.|TRBJ2-1|.|TRBV12-3/TRBV12-4
TGTGCCAGCGGCGACTACCGAACCCAATACAATGAGCAGTTCTTC
CASGDYRTQYNEQFF
>TRBD2|TRBJ2-3|.|TRBV7-9
TGTGCCAGCAGCTTAACGGCGGGGGGAACAGATACGCAGTATTTT
CASSLTAGGTDTQYF
>.|TRBJ2-4|.|TRBV2
TGTGCCAGCTCCGGGGTTCCAGGGGCCAAAAACATTCAGTACTTC
CASSGVPGAKNIQYF
>.|TRBJ1-1|few|TRBV4-1
TGCGCCAGCAGCCAGGACGGAGGAACGGGGACTGAAGCTTTCTTT
CASSQDGGTGTEAFF
>TRBD2|TRBJ2-3|.|TRBV7-3
TGTGCCAGCAGCCTGGGACTAGCTCTCACAGATACGCAGTATTTT
CASSLGLALTDTQYF
>.|TRBJ1-3|.|TRBV2
TGTGCCAGCAGTGAAGATCCTCCTGGAAACACCATATATTTT
CASSEDPPGNTIYF
>.|TRBJ2-1|.|TRBV5-6
TGTGCCAGCAGCTGGTCGGGCCAGGGATCAGCATATGAGCAGTTCTTC
CASSWSGQGSAYEQFF
>.|TRBJ1-1|.|TRBV7-2
TGTGCCAGCAGCTTAGTTGGGACAAGGACTTTCTTT
CASSLVGTRTFF
>.|TRBJ2-7|.|TRBV20-1
TGCAGGGCTCAGCTAGATAACCCCTACGAGCAGTACTTC
CRAQLDNPYEQYF
>TRBD1|TRBJ1-5|.|TRBV6-6
TGTGCCACCGACAGGGGGAATCAGCCCCAGCATTTT
CATDRGNQPQHF
>.|TRBJ2-1|.|TRBV27
TGTGCCAGCAGTCTCGCGGAAGGTACGCTCAGCAATGAGCAGTTCTTC
CASSLAEGTLSNEQFF
>TRBD2|TRBJ2-1|few|TRBV4-1
TGCGCCAGCAGCCAAACCATACTAGCGGGGGGGACCTGGGAGCAGTTCTTC
CASSQTILAGGTWEQFF
>.|TRBJ1-5|.|TRBV28
TGTGCCAGCAGACCGGACAGAAGCAATCAGCCCCAGCATTTT
CASRPDRSNQPQHF
>.|TRBJ1-1|.|TRBV7-2
TGTACCAGCAGCTTTAGAGGGACTGAAGCTTTCTTT
CTSSFRGTEAFF